This paragraph covers one T cell receptor (beta chain) sequence. The V segment lost 12 bases and the J segment 6 bases; nucleotides outside the gene matches: 9. Germline V gene data show CDR1 as KGHDR and CDR2 as SFDVKD. This CDR3 has 13 residues. TCRdb independently ran MiXCR on the 5' RACE reads; one entry per CDR3 protein. The data hold about 520,000 distinct CDR3 sequences, with roughly a fifth observed a single time. The data are from a study of identical twins. The same data also contributed to another study, on T cells expressing NK-cell markers.

This chain uses TRBV24-1 with TRBJ1-5; 8 nucleotides align to TRBD1. Sequencing was performed on CD4+ T cells sorted from blood. The source of this sequence is a woman aged 18-35 years in good health. This CDR3 reads CAASPGGSQPQHF. The DNA of the CDR3 is TGTGCCGCCTCCCCAGGGGGCTCTCAGCCCCAGCATTTT.